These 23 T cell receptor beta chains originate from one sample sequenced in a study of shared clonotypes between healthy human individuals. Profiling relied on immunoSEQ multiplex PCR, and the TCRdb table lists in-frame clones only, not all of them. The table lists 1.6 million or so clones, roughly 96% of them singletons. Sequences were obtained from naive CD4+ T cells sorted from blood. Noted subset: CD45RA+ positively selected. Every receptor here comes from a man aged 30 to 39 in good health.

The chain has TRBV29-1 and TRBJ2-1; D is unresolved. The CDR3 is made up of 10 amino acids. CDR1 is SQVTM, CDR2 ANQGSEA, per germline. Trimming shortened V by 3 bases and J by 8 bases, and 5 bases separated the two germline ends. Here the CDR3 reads CSVEADEQFF. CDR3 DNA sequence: TGCAGCGTTGAGGCAGATGAGCAGTTCTTC.

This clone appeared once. CDR3: CASSVGPRGAIGDTQYF. The DNA for the CDR3 is TGTGCCAGCAGCGTAGGGCCTAGGGGGGCAATTGGAGATACGCAGTATTTT. The genes are TRBV9 and TRBJ2-3; D is tentatively TRBD1 or TRBD2 (6 bases each). The V end was cut by 0 bases, the J end by 5 bases, with 19 bases between. CDR1 is SGDLS, CDR2 YYNGEE, per germline. This CDR3 is 17 amino acids long.

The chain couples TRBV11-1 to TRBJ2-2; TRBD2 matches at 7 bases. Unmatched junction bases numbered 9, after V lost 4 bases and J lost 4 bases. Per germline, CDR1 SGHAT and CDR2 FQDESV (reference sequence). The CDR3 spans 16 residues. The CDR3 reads CASSSLDWGGTGELFF. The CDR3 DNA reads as TGTGCCAGCAGCTCGTTGGATTGGGGGGGCACCGGGGAGCTGTTTTTT.

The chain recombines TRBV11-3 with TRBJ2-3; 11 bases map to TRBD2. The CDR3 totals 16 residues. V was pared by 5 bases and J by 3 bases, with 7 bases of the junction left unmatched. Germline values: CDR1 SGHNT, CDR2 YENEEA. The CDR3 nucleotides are TGTGCCAGCAGCACCTTAGCGGGAGGGCCAACAGATACGCAGTATTTT. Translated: CASSTLAGGPTDTQYF.

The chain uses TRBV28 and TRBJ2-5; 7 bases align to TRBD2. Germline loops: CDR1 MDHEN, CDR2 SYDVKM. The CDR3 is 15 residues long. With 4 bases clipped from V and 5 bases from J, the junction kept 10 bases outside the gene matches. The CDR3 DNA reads TGTGCCAGCAGTTCGGGGGGACCCACAGCGGAGACCCAGTACTTC. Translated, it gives CASSSGGPTAETQYF.

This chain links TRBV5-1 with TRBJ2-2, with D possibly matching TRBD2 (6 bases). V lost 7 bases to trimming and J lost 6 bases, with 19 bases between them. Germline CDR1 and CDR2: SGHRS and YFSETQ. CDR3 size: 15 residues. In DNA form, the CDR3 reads TGCGCCAGCGGCCCTCCAGTCTCGGGAGCCGGGGAGCTGTTTTTT. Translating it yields CASGPPVSGAGELFF.

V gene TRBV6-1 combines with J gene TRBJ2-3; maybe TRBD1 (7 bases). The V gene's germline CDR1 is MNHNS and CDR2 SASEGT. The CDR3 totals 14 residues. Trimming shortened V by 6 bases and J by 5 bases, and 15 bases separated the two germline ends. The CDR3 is CASRKDREVDTQYF. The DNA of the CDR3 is TGTGCCAGCAGGAAAGACAGGGAGGTAGATACGCAGTATTTT.

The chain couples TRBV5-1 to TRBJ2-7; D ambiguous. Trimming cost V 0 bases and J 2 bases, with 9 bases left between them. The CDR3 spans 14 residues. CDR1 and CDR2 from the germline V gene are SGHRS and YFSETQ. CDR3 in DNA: TGCGCCAGCAGCTTGGGGTCACACACCTACGAGCAGTACTTC. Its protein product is CASSLGSHTYEQYF. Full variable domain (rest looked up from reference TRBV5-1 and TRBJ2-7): KAGVTQTPRYLIKTRGQQVTLSCSPISGHRSVSWYQQTPGQGLQFLFEYFSETQRNKGNFPGRFSGRQFSNSRSEMNVSTLELGDSALYLCASSLGSHTYEQYFGPGTRLTVT.

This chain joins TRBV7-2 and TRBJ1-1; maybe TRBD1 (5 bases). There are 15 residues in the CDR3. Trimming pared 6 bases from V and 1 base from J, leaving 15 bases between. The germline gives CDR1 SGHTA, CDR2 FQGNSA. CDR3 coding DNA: TGTGCCAGCAGTAGGCTGGGTCAGGGGAACACTGAAGCTTTCTTT. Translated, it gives CASSRLGQGNTEAFF.

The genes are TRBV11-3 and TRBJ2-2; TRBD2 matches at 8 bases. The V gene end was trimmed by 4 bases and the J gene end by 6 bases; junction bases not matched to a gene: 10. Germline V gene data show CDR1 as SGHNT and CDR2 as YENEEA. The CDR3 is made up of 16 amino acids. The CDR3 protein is CASSSTSGLQPGELFF. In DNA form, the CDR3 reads TGTGCCAGCAGCTCCACTAGCGGCCTACAACCCGGGGAGCTGTTTTTT.

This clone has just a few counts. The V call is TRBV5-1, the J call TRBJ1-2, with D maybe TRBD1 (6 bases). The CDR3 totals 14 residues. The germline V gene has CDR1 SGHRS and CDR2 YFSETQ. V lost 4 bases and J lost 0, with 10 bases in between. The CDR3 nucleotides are TGCGCCAGCAGCCCGGAGGGGGCTAACTATGGCTACACCTTC. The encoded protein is CASSPEGANYGYTF.

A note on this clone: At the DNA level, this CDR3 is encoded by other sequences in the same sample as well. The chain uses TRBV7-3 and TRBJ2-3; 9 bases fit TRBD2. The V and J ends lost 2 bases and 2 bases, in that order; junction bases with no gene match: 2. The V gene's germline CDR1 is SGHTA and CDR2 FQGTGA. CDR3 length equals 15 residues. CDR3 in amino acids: CASSLLAGDTDTQYF. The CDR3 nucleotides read TGTGCCAGCAGCTTATTAGCGGGGGACACAGATACGCAGTATTTT.

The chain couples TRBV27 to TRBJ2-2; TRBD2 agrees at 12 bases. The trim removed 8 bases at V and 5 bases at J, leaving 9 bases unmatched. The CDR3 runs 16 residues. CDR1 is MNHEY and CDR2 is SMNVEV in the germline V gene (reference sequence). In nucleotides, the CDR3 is TGTGCCAGCCGCTTACTAGCGGGAGGTTTAACCGGGGAGCTGTTTTTT. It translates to CASRLLAGGLTGELFF.

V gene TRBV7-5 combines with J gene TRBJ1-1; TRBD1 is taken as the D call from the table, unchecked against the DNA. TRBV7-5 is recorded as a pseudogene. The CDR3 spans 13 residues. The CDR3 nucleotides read TGTGTCAGAAGCCGGACAGGGGACACTGAAGCTTTCTTT. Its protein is CVRSRTGDTEAFF.

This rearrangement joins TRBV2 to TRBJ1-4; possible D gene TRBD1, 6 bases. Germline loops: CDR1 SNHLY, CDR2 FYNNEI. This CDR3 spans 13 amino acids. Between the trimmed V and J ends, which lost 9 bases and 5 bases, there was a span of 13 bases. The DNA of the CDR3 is TGTGCCAGTTTCACGGACAGAAATGAAAAACTGTTTTTT. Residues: CASFTDRNEKLFF.

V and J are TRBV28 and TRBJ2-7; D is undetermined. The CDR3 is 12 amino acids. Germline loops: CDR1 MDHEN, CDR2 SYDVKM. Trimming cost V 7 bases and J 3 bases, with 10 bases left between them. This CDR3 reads CASTQSDYEQYF. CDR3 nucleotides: TGTGCCAGCACCCAATCGGACTACGAGCAGTACTTC.

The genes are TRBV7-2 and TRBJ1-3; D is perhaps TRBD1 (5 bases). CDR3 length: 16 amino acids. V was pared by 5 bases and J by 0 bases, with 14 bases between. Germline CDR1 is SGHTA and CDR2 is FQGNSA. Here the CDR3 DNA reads TGTGCCAGCAGCACCCGGTCAGGGTACTCTGGAAACACCATATATTTT. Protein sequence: CASSTRSGYSGNTIYF.

The CDR3 sequence is CASSRITFSYNEQFF. In DNA, the CDR3 is TGTGCCAGCAGTCGGATTACATTTTCCTACAATGAGCAGTTCTTC. The chain employs TRBV28 and TRBJ2-1, with unresolved D. Per the germline V gene, CDR1 is MDHEN and CDR2 is SYDVKM. This CDR3 has 15 amino acids. V was clipped by 5 bases and J by 1 base, with 12 bases between them.

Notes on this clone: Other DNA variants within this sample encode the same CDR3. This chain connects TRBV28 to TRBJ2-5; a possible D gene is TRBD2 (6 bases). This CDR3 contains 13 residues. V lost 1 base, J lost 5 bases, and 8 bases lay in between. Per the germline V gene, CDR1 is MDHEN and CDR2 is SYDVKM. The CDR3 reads CASSLSAGETQYF. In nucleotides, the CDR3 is TGTGCCAGCAGTTTATCCGCGGGGGAGACCCAGTACTTC.

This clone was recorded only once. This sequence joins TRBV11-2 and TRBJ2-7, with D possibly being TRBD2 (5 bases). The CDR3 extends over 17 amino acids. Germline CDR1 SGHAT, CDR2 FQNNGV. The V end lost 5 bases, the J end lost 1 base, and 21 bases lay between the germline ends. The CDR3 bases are TGTGCCAGCAGCCTAACCCTCACTAGACCAGAATCCTACGAGCAGTACTTC. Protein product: CASSLTLTRPESYEQYF.

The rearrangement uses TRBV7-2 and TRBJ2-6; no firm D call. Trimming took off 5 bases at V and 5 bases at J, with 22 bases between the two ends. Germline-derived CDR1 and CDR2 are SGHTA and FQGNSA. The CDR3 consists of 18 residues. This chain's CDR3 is CASSHGSRRQSRANVLTF. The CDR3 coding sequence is TGTGCCAGCAGCCATGGGTCCAGACGACAAAGTCGGGCCAACGTCCTGACTTTC.

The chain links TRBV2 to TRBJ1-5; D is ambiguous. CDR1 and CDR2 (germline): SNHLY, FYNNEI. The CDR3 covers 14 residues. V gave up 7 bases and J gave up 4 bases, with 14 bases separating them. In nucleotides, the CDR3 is TGTGCCAGCATGGACCGGGTCGGGAATCAGCCCCAGCATTTT. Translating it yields CASMDRVGNQPQHF. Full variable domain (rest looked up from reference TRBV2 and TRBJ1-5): EPEVTQTPSHQVTQMGQEVILRCVPISNHLYFYWYRQILGQKVEFLVSFYNNEISEKSEIFDDQFSVERPDGSNFTLKIRSTKLEDSAMYFCASMDRVGNQPQHFGDGTRLSIL.

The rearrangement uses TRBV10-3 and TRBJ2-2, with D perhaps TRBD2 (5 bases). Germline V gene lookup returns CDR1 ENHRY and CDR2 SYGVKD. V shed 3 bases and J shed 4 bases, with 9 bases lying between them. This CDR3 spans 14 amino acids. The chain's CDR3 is CAISDQRRTGELFF. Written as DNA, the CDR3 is TGTGCCATCAGTGACCAGCGGCGCACCGGGGAGCTGTTTTTT.